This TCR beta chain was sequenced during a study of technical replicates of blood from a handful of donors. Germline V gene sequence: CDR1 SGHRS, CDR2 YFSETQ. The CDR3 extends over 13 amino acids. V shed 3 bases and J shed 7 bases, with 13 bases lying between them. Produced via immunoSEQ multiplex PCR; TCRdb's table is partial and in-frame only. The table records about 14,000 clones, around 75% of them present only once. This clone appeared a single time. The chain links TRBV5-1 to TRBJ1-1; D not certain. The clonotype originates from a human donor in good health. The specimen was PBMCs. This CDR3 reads CASSSHEGSEAFF. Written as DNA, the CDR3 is TGCGCCAGCAGCTCCCATGAAGGGAGTGAAGCTTTCTTT.